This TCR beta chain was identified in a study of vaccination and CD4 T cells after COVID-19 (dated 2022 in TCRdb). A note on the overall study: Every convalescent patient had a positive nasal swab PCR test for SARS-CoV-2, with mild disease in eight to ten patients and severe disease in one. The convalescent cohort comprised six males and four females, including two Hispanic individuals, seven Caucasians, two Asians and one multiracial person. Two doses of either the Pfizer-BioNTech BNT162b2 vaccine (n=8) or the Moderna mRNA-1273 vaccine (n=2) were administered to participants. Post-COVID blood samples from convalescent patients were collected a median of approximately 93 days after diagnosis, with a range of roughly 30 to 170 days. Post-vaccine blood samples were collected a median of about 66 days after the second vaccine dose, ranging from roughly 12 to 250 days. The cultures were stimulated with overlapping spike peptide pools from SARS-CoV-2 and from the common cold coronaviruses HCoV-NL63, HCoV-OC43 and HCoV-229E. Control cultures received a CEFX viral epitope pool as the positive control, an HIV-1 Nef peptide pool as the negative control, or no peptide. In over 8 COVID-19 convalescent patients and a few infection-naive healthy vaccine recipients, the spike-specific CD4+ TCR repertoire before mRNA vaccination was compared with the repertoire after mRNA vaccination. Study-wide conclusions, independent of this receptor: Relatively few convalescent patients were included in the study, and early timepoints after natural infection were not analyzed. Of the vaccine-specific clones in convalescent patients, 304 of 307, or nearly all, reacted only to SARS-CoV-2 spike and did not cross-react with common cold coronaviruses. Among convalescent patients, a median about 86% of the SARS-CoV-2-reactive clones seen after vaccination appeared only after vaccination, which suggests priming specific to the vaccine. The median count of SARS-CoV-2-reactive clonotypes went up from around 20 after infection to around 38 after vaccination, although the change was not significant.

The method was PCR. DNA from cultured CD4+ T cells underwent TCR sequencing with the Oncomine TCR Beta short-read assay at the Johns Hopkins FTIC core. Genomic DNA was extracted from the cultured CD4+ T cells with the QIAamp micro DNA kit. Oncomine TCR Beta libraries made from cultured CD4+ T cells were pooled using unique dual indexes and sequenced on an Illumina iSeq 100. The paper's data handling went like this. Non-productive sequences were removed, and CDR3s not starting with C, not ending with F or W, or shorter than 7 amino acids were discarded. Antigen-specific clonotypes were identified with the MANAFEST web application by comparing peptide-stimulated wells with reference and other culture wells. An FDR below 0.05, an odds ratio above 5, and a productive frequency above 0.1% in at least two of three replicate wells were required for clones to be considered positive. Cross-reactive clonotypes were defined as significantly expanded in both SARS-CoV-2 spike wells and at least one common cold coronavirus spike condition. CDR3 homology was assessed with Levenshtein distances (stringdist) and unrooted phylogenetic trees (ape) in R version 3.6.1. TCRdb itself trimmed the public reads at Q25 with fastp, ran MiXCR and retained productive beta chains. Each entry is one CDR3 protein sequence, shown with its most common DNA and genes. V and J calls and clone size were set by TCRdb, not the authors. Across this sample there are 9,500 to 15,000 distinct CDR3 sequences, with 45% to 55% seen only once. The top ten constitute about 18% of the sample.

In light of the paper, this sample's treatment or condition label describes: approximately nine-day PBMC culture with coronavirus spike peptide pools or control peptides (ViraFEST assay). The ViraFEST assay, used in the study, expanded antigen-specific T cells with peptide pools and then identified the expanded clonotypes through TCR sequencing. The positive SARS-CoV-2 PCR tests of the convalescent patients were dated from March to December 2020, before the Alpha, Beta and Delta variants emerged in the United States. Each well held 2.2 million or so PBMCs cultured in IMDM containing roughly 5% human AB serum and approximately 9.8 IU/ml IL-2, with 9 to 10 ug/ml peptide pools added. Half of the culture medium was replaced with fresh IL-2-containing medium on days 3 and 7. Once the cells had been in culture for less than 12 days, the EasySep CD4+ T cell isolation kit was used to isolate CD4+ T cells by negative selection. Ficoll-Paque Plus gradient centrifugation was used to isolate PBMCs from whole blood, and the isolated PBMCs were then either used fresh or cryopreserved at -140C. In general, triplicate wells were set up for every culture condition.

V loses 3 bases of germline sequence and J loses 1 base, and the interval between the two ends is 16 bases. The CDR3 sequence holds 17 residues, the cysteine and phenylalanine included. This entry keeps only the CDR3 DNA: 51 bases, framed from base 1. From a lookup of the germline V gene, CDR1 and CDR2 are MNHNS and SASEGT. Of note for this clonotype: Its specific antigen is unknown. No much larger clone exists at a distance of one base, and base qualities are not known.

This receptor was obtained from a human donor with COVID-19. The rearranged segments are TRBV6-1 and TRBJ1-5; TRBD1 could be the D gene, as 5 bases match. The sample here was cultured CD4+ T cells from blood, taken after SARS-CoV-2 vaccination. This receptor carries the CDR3 CASSDFGGSVSNQPQHF. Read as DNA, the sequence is TGTGCCAGCAGTGATTTCGGGGGGTCTGTAAGCAATCAGCCCCAGCATTTT.